This paragraph covers one TCR beta chain sequence. Antigen specificity is unknown. This clone may be a read error of a much larger clone one base away. This CDR3 has 13 amino acids. CDR1 and CDR2 from the germline V gene are SEHNR and FQNEAQ (reference sequence). The sample comes from a study of glioma-infiltrating T cells. TCR alpha and beta CDR3 regions were amplified from RNA using iRepertoire nested multiplex PCR. One-step reverse transcription and amplification started from about 100-400 ng of tissue mRNA or PBMC total RNA. TCRdb re-called the multiplex PCR reads with MiXCR, one entry per CDR3 protein. Of roughly 100,000 distinct CDR3 sequences in the sample, approximately 28% were seen once. Study findings and constraints: CDR3 overlap between tissue and blood was very small. Tissue-blood divergence was below expectation in non-neoplastic patients, above in gliomas.

This TCR was sampled from a human donor with low-grade glioma or glioblastoma, undergoing nonglioma brain surgery, or in good health (not recorded which). The chain uses TRBV7-9 and TRBJ1-1, with D unresolved. Input material: glioma tissue, nonneoplastic brain tissue, or PBMCs (not recorded which). The CDR3 sequence: CASSFEQNTEALF. The CDR3 DNA follows: TGTGCCAGCAGCTTTGAACAGAACACTGAAGCTTTATTT.